These T cell receptor beta chains were read from a single sample in a study of identifying expanded T cells in peripheral blood. The repertoire was sequenced with immunoSEQ multiplex PCR; TCRdb's copy has only in-frame clones and lacks some. The sample lists about 78,000 clones, 84% seen once, with roughly 18% in the top ten. The sample was blood. These receptors originate from a person between 18 and 70 years old in good health. The CDR3 runs from the conserved cysteine through the conserved F or W. A D gene is named only where the DNA matches it firmly. The size of a clone is reported for some rows only, either as once, few or many, or as a class for expanded clones.

CDR3aa	CDR3nt	d_gene	abundance	v_gene	j_gene
CASTTGTAYNEQFF	TGTGCCAGCACTACCGGGACAGCCTACAATGAGCAGTTCTTC	TRBD1	.	TRBV9	TRBJ2-1
CASMGRQGSTGELFF	TGTGCCAGCATGGGACGACAGGGGAGCACCGGGGAGCTGTTTTTT	TRBD1	.	TRBV27	TRBJ2-2
CASSQTSSGELFF	TGTGCCAGCAGCCAGACATCGTCCGGGGAGCTGTTTTTT	.	.	TRBV9	TRBJ2-2
CASSTWVYEQYF	TGTGCCAGCAGTACCTGGGTCTACGAGCAGTACTTC	.	few	TRBV28	TRBJ2-7
CASSFSGGAKNIQYF	TGTGCCAGCAGCTTTAGCGGTGGGGCCAAAAACATTCAGTACTTC	.	.	TRBV11-1	TRBJ2-4
CASSLTGTTYEQYF	TGTGCCAGCAGCTTAACCGGGACAACCTACGAGCAGTACTTC	.	once	TRBV7-2	TRBJ2-7
CASSVEGAVEQYF	TGTGCCAGCAGCGTAGAGGGGGCTGTCGAGCAGTACTTC	TRBD1	.	TRBV9	TRBJ2-7
CAIRPEGRAYEQYF	TGTGCCATCAGACCGGAGGGCCGCGCCTACGAGCAGTACTTC	.	few	TRBV10-3	TRBJ2-7
CASSQDPGHNEQFF	TGCGCCAGCAGCCAAGATCCAGGACACAATGAGCAGTTCTTC	.	.	TRBV4-3	TRBJ2-1
CASSQILGVSTDTQYF	TGCGCCAGCAGCCAAATCCTTGGGGTGAGCACAGATACGCAGTATTTT	.	.	TRBV4-3	TRBJ2-3
CASSLLPPDTQYF	TGCGCCAGCAGCCTCCTCCCCCCAGATACGCAGTATTTT	.	.	TRBV4-1	TRBJ2-3
CASSEGDRIYEQYF	TGTGCCAGCAGTGAAGGGGACAGAATCTACGAGCAGTACTTC	TRBD1	.	TRBV6-1	TRBJ2-7
CASSQGQGWYEQYF	TGCGCCAGCAGCCAAGGGCAGGGGTGGTACGAGCAGTACTTC	.	.	TRBV4-1	TRBJ2-7
CASSPGSTTNEKLFF	TGTGCCAGCAGCCCCGGGAGCACAACTAATGAAAAACTGTTTTTT	.	.	TRBV7-2	TRBJ1-4
CASSFWDFNTEAFF	TGTGCCAGCAGCTTTTGGGACTTCAACACTGAAGCTTTCTTT	.	.	TRBV5-6	TRBJ1-1
CASSSFSGALYEQYF	TGTGCCAGCAGTTCTTTCAGCGGGGCTCTCTACGAGCAGTACTTC	TRBD2	.	TRBV6-5	TRBJ2-7
CASSFEGPRLGEQFF	TGCGCCAGCAGCTTTGAGGGACCGCGTTTGGGTGAGCAGTTCTTC	.	once	TRBV5-1	TRBJ2-1
CASSQDLDTGELFF	TGTGCCAGCAGCCAAGATCTGGACACCGGGGAGCTGTTTTTT	.	.	TRBV14	TRBJ2-2
CASSPGGSGYEQYF	TGTGCCAGCTCACCAGGGGGGAGCGGTTACGAGCAGTACTTC	.	.	TRBV18	TRBJ2-7
CASSDTGLAYNEQFF	TGTGCCAGCAGCGACACGGGACTAGCCTACAATGAGCAGTTCTTC	TRBD2	.	TRBV7-3	TRBJ2-1
CASSLGTGGYNTEAFF	TGTGCCAGCAGCCTGGGGACAGGGGGTTACAACACTGAAGCTTTCTTT	TRBD1	.	TRBV9	TRBJ1-1
CASSLIPGKPTYEQYF	TGCGCCAGCAGCTTGATTCCCGGAAAACCCACCTACGAGCAGTACTTC	.	.	TRBV5-1	TRBJ2-7